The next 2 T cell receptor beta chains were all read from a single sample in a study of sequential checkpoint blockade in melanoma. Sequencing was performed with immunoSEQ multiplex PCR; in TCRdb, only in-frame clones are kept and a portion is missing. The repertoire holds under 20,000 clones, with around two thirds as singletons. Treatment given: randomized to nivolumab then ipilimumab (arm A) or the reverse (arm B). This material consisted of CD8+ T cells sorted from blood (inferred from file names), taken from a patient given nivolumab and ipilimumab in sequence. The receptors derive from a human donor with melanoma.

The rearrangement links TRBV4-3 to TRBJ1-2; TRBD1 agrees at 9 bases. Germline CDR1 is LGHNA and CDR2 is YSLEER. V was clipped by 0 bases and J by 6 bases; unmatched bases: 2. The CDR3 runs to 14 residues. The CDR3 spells CASSQDWTGDGYTF. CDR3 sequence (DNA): TGCGCCAGCAGCCAAGATTGGACAGGGGATGGCTACACCTTC.

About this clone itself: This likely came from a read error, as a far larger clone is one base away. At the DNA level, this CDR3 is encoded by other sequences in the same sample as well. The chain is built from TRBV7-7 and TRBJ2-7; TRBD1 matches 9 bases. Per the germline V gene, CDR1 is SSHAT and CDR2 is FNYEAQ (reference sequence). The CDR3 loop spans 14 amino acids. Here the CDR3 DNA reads TGTGCTAGCAGCTTTGGGACAGGGACCTACGAGCAGTACTTC. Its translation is CASSFGTGTYEQYF.